These 21 T cell receptor beta chains came from one sample sequenced in a study of control samples from healthy donors and cancer patients. Repertoires were generated with immunoSEQ multiplex PCR, while TCRdb's copy carries only in-frame clones and drops some. The sample carries around 28,000 clones, about 87% recorded once. Sequencing used PBMCs. All receptors derive from a middle-aged woman with lung cancer.

V gene TRBV7-9 combines with J gene TRBJ1-4, with TRBD1 identical over 7 bases. The CDR3 length is 12 residues. Germline V gene sequence: CDR1 SEHNR, CDR2 FQNEAQ (reference sequence). Trimming removed 10 bases from V and 4 bases from J; junction bases left unmatched: 3. CDR3 in DNA: TGTGCCACAACAGGGGATAATGAAAAACTGTTTTTT. Amino acids: CATTGDNEKLFF.

The CDR3 sequence: CAISEFGVGEKLFF. The CDR3 DNA reads as TGTGCCATCAGTGAATTTGGGGTTGGCGAAAAACTGTTTTTT. The V and J genes are TRBV10-3 and TRBJ1-4; D is undetermined. V was pared by 3 bases and J by 8 bases, with 13 bases between. Germline values: CDR1 ENHRY, CDR2 SYGVKD. The CDR3 extends over 14 amino acids.

The V and J genes are TRBV29-1 and TRBJ1-2; D not certain. The germline CDR1 and CDR2 sequences are SQVTM and ANQGSEA. Trimming shortened V by 6 bases and J by 3 bases, and 14 bases separated the two germline ends. This CDR3 comprises 13 residues. The CDR3 here is CSVASNRDYGYTF. CDR3 bases: TGCAGCGTCGCCTCGAATAGGGACTATGGCTACACCTTC.

J is TRBJ2-2 and V is TRBV27; no firm D call. This CDR3 spans 15 amino acids. The V end lost 0 bases, the J end lost 4 bases, and 9 bases lay between the germline ends. The germline gives CDR1 MNHEY, CDR2 SMNVEV (reference sequence). The CDR3 spells CASSLSPSFTGELFF. The CDR3 region has the DNA TGTGCCAGCAGTTTATCTCCCTCCTTCACCGGGGAGCTGTTTTTT.

The chain links TRBV4-1 to TRBJ2-5; D remains unclear. Per the germline V gene, CDR1 is MGHRA and CDR2 is YSYEKL. Trimming took off 0 bases at V and 5 bases at J, with 16 bases between the two ends. This CDR3 is built from 16 residues. CDR3 region: CASSQEAGSYVETQYF. The CDR3 DNA sequence: TGCGCCAGCAGCCAAGAGGCCGGTTCTTATGTGGAGACCCAGTACTTC.

The chain links TRBV2 to TRBJ2-2; a possible D gene is TRBD2 (7 bases). The germline V gene has CDR1 SNHLY and CDR2 FYNNEI. The CDR3 consists of 15 residues. Trimming took 6 bases from V and 4 from J, leaving 15 bases between them. CDR3 DNA: TGTGCCAGCAGGAAATGGGGGGGCACCACCGGGGAGCTGTTTTTT. This gives the protein CASRKWGGTTGELFF.

Only a few counts were recorded for this clone. This chain uses TRBV7-9 with TRBJ1-3; 7 nucleotides agree with TRBD1. The CDR3 runs to 14 residues. Per the germline V gene, CDR1 is SEHNR and CDR2 is FQNEAQ (reference sequence). J was trimmed by 5 bases and V by 7 bases; bases with no gene match: 8. The CDR3 DNA sequence: TGTGCCAGCACCCGAGGAAGGGGGCGAAACACCATATATTTT. Its translation: CASTRGRGRNTIYF.

This clone was seen only once. V is TRBV11-2 and J is TRBJ1-2; D is unresolved. The CDR3 runs 13 residues. From germline, CDR1 is SGHAT and CDR2 FQNNGV. V lost 3 bases to trimming and J lost 2 bases, with 7 bases between them. The CDR3 sequence is CASSFRPNYGYTF. The CDR3 DNA is TGTGCCAGCAGCTTCAGACCCAACTATGGCTACACCTTC.

The chain has TRBV14 and TRBJ1-2; no reliable D call. Trimming left V 0 bases short and J 8 bases short, with 10 bases between. CDR3 length: 13 residues. The V gene's germline CDR1 is SGHDN and CDR2 FVKESK. The CDR3 region has the DNA TGTGCCAGCAGCCAAGATGGAGGGCCCGGCTACACCTTC. Translating gives CASSQDGGPGYTF.

J is TRBJ2-3 and V is TRBV6-1; TRBD1 matches 8 bases. V was pared by 5 bases and J by 1 base, with 5 bases of the junction left unmatched. The CDR3 is 15 amino acids. The germline V gene encodes CDR1 MNHNS and CDR2 SASEGT. The CDR3 is CASSNNRGGTDTQYF. Written as DNA, the CDR3 is TGTGCCAGCAGTAACAACAGGGGGGGCACAGATACGCAGTATTTT.

With regard to this clone: Other DNA sequences within the sample encode an identical CDR3. The gene calls are TRBV19 and TRBJ1-1; 7 bases line up with TRBD1. The CDR3 totals 14 residues. Germline V lookup: CDR1 LNHDA, CDR2 SQIVND (reference sequence). V was clipped by 4 bases and J by 6 bases; unmatched bases: 8. CDR3 sequence: CASSTPGQTPEAFF. For the CDR3, the DNA is TGTGCCAGTAGTACGCCGGGACAGACGCCTGAAGCTTTCTTT.

J is TRBJ1-1 and V is TRBV30; D is unresolved. The CDR3 length is 13 residues. CDR1 GTSNPN and CDR2 SVGIG come from the germline V gene (reference sequence). V lost 7 bases, J lost 4 bases, and 16 bases lay in between. CDR3 bases: TGTGCCTCCCGCGGACTCCCGGGCACTGAAGCTTTCTTT. Protein product: CASRGLPGTEAFF.

This clone was observed once. This chain uses TRBV21-1 with TRBJ2-7; TRBD1, the D gene given by the table, was not confirmed from the DNA. TRBV21-1 is reported as a pseudogene. The CDR3 extends over 14 amino acids. CDR3 DNA: TGTGCCAGCAGTTACCCGACAGCCTCCTACGAGCAGTACTTC. It codes for CASSYPTASYEQYF.

The table lists this clone with a count of one. The chain is built from TRBV4-1 and TRBJ2-5; perhaps TRBD2 as D (5 bases). Germline V gene lookup returns CDR1 MGHRA and CDR2 YSYEKL. The CDR3 extends over 13 amino acids. The V gene lost 1 base and the J gene lost 7 bases, with 10 bases spanning the gap. CDR3 residues: CASSQVREGTQYF. The CDR3 nucleotides read TGCGCCAGCAGCCAAGTCAGAGAGGGGACCCAGTACTTC.

The CDR3, as DNA: TGTGCCAGCAGCTTCCAGGGCAGGAGCCAAGAGACCCAGTACTTC. Protein: CASSFQGRSQETQYF. The chain couples TRBV5-4 to TRBJ2-5; perhaps TRBD1 as D (5 bases). The CDR3 extends over 15 amino acids. Trimming took off 2 bases at V and 1 base at J, with 12 bases between the two ends. Per germline, CDR1 SGHNT and CDR2 YYREEE (reference sequence).

The V and J genes are TRBV7-2 and TRBJ1-2, with D uncertain. V was clipped by 1 base and J by 4 bases, with 10 bases between them. Germline values: CDR1 SGHTA, CDR2 FQGNSA. The length of the CDR3 is 14 residues. CDR3 residues: CASSLGSTSYGYTF. CDR3 coding DNA: TGTGCCAGCAGCTTAGGGTCCACATCCTATGGCTACACCTTC. The full variable domain, rest sourced from reference TRBV7-2 and TRBJ1-2, is GAGVSQSPSNKVTEKGKDVELRCDPISGHTALYWYRQSLGQGLEFLIYFQGNSAPDKSGLPSDRFSAERTGGSVSTLTIQRTQQEDSAVYLCASSLGSTSYGYTFGSGTRLTVV.

This clone was recorded once. The CDR3 here is CASRALLGQGLGNIQYF. CDR3 in DNA: TGTGCCAGCAGGGCCCTTCTGGGACAGGGCTTGGGAAACATTCAGTACTTC. The J gene is TRBJ2-4, the V gene TRBV2, with 9 bases identical to TRBD1. Trimming cost V 6 bases and J 6 bases; bases outside gene matches: 15. This CDR3 is built from 17 residues. Looked up from germline, CDR1 is SNHLY and CDR2 is FYNNEI.

The chain employs TRBV18 and TRBJ2-1; possible D gene TRBD1, 5 bases. CDR1 is KGHSH, CDR2 LQKENI, per germline. Trimming pared 6 bases from V and 3 bases from J, leaving 12 bases between. This CDR3 contains 14 residues. CDR3 loop: CASSKGRDYNEQFF. The DNA of the CDR3 is TGTGCCAGCTCTAAGGGGCGCGACTACAATGAGCAGTTCTTC. The complete variable domain, with remaining parts taken from reference TRBV18 and TRBJ2-1, reads NAGVMQNPRHLVRRRGQEARLRCSPMKGHSHVYWYRQLPEEGLKFMVYLQKENIIDESGMPKERFSAEFPKEGPSILRIQQVVRGDSAAYFCASSKGRDYNEQFFGPGTRLTVL.

The chain recombines TRBV30 with TRBJ2-7; unclear D gene. V was trimmed by 0 bases and J by 1 base, leaving 7 bases between them. The germline V gene has CDR1 GTSNPN and CDR2 SVGIG (reference sequence). The length of the CDR3 is 13 residues. The CDR3 here is CAWSVGTSYEQYF. Written as DNA, the CDR3 is TGTGCCTGGAGTGTAGGAACATCCTACGAGCAGTACTTC.

V gene TRBV7-8 combines with J gene TRBJ2-7, with TRBD1 matching 8 bases. The CDR3 contains 13 residues. Germline loops: CDR1 SGHVS, CDR2 FQNEAQ. V dropped 5 bases and J dropped 4; count of bases not matched to a gene: 4. This chain's CDR3 is CASSLDRGYEQYF. CDR3 bases: TGTGCCAGCAGCCTCGACAGGGGATACGAGCAGTACTTC.

The chain employs TRBV3-1 (or the pseudogene TRBV3-2) and TRBJ1-2; D call uncertain. Germline loops: CDR1 LGHDT, CDR2 YNNKEL (reference sequence). Trimming cost V 4 bases and J 0 bases, with 12 bases left between them. This CDR3 comprises 15 residues. The CDR3 is CASSPGPVANYGYTF. The CDR3 DNA reads as TGTGCCAGCAGCCCCGGACCGGTAGCTAACTATGGCTACACCTTC.